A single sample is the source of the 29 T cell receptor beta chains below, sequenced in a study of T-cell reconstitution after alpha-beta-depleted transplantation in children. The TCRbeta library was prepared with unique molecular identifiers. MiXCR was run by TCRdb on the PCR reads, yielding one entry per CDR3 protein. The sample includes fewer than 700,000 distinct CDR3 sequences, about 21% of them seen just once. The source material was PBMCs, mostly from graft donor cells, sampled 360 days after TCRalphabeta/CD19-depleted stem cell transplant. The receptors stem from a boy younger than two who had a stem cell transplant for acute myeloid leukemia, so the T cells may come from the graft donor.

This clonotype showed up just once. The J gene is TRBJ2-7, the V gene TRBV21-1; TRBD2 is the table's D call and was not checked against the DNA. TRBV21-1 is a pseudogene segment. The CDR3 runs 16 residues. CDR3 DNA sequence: TGTGCCAGCAGCAAAGGTCACGGGGGGCCGCCCTACGAGCAGTACGTC. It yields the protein CASSKGHGGPPYEQYV.

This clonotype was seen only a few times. The CDR3 loop reads CASSHSKGRGEAFF. DNA of the CDR3: TGTGCCAGCAGCCACAGCAAAGGAAGGGGAGAAGCTTTCTTT. This sequence joins TRBV6-5 and TRBJ1-1; D possibly corresponds to TRBD1 (5 bases). The V end lost 6 bases, the J end lost 8 bases, and 19 bases lay between the germline ends. Germline loops: CDR1 MNHEY, CDR2 SVGAGI. The CDR3 length is 14 residues.

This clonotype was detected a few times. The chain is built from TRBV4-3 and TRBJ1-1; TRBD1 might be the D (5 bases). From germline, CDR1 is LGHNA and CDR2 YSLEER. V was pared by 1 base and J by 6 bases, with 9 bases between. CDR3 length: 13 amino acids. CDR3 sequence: CASSQGGIPEAFF. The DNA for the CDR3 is TGCGCCAGCAGCCAAGGGGGGATCCCTGAAGCTTTCTTT.

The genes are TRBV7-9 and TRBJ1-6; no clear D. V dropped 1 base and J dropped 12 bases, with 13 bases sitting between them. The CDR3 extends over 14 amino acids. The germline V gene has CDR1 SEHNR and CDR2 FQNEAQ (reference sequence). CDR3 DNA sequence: TGTGCCAGCAGCTTAGGGGATTTTCGGGAACCCCTCCACTTT. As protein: CASSLGDFREPLHF.

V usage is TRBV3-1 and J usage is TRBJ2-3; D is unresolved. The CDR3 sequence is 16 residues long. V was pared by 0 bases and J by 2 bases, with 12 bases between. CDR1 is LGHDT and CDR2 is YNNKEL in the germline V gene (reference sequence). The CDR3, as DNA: TGTGCCAGCAGCCAAGATTTACCTAGGCCCACAGATACGCAGTATTTT. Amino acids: CASSQDLPRPTDTQYF.

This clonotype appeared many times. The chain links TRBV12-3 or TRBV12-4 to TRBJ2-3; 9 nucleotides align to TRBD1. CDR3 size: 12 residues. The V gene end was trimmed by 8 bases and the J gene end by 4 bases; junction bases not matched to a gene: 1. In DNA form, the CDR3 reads TGTGCCAGCGGGGACAGGGCAGATACGCAGTATTTT. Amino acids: CASGDRADTQYF.

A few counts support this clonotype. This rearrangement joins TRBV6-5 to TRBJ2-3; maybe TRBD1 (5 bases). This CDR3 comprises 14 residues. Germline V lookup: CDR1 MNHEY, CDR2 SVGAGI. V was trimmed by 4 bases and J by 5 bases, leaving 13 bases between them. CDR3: CASSSRVVRDTQYF. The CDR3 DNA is TGTGCCAGCAGTTCCAGGGTGGTTCGAGATACGCAGTATTTT.

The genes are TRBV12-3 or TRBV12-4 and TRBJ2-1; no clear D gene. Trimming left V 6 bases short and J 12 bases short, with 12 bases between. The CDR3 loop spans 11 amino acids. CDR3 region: CASSRLVLQFF. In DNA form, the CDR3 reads TGTGCCAGCAGCCGTCTTGTGTTGCAGTTCTTC.

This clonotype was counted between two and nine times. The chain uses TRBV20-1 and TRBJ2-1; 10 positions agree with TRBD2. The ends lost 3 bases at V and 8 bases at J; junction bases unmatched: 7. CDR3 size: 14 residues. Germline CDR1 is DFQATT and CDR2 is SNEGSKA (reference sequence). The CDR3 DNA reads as TGCAGTGCTAGGCCCCTAGCGGGGGTGTATGAGCAGTTCTTC. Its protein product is CSARPLAGVYEQFF.

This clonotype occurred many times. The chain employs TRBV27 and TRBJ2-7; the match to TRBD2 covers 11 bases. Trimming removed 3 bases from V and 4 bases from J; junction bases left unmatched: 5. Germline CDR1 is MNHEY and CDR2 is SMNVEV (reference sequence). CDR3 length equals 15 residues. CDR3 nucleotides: TGTGCCAGCAGTTTCCTAGCGGGGGGCAGATACGAGCAGTACTTC. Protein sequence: CASSFLAGGRYEQYF.

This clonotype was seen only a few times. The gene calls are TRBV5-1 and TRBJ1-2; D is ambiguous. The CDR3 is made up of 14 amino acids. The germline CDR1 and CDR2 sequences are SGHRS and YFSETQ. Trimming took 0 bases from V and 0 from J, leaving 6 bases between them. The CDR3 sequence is CASSLVGANYGYTF. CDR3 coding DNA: TGCGCCAGCAGCTTGGTGGGAGCTAACTATGGCTACACCTTC.

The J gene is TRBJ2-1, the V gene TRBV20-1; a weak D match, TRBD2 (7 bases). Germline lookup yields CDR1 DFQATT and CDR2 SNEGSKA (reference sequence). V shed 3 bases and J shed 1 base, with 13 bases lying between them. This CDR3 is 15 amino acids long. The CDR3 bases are TGCAGTGCTAGGGGGGGGGCTCTTTCCTACAATGAGCAGTTCTTC. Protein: CSARGGALSYNEQFF.

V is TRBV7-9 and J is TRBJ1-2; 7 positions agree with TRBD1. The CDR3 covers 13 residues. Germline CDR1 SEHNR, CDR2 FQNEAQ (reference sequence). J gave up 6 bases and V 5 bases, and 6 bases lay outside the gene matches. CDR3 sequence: CASSADRVDGYTF. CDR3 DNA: TGTGCCAGCAGCGCCGACAGGGTGGATGGCTACACCTTC.

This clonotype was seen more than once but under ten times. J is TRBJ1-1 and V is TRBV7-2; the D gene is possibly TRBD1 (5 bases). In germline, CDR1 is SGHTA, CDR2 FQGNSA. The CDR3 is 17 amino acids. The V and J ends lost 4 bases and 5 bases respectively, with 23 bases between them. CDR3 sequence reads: CASSSSPGTQAVTEAFF. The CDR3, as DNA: TGTGCCAGCAGCTCCAGCCCCGGGACCCAGGCTGTAACTGAAGCTTTCTTT.

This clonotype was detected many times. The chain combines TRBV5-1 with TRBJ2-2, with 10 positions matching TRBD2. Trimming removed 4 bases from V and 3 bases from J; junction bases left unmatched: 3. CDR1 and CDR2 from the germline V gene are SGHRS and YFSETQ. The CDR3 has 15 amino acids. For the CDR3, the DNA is TGCGCCAGCAGCGGACTAGCGGTTGACACCGGGGAGCTGTTTTTT. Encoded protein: CASSGLAVDTGELFF.

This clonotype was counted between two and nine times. As DNA, the CDR3 is TGCAGCGTTGAAGGTCTTGAAGCGGGTCTGGAGGAGACCCAGTACTTC. Translating gives CSVEGLEAGLEETQYF. This chain joins TRBV29-1 and TRBJ2-5, with D possibly matching TRBD2 (6 bases). The CDR3 is 16 amino acids. V was pared by 1 base and J by 5 bases, with 20 bases between. The germline CDR1 and CDR2 sequences are SQVTM and ANQGSEA.

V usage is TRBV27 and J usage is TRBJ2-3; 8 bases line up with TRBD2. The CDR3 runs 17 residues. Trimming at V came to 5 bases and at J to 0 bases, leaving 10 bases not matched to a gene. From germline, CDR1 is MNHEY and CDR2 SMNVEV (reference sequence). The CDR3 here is CASSPRVAGSSTDTQYF. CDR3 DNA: TGTGCCAGCAGTCCCCGGGTAGCGGGGTCTAGCACAGATACGCAGTATTTT.

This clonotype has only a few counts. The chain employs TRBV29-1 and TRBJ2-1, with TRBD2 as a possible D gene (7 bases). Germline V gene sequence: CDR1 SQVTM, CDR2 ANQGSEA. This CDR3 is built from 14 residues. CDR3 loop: CICSPLQGRDEQFF. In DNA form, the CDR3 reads TGCATCTGTTCCCCTCTCCAGGGGAGGGATGAGCAGTTCTTC.

The CDR3 DNA follows: TGCAGCGTCGATACAGGGAGGGATCAGCCCCAGCATTTT. Protein: CSVDTGRDQPQHF. The V call is TRBV29-1, the J call TRBJ1-5; perhaps TRBD1 as D (6 bases). This CDR3 is 13 amino acids long. Germline CDR1 SQVTM, CDR2 ANQGSEA. Trimming shortened V by 6 bases and J by 5 bases, and 14 bases separated the two germline ends.

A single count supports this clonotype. The CDR3 DNA sequence: TGTGCCAGCAGCCCTGACCGGGACAGGCCTGAAGCTTTCTTT. It yields the protein CASSPDRDRPEAFF. The chain employs TRBV7-9 and TRBJ1-1; 8 positions agree with TRBD1. Germline assignment: CDR1 SEHNR and CDR2 FQNEAQ (reference sequence). The CDR3 covers 14 residues. V gave up 5 bases and J gave up 6 bases; unmatched junction bases: 8. Looking up the rest from reference TRBV7-9 and TRBJ1-1 gives the full variable domain: DTGVSQNPRHKITKRGQNVTFRCDPISEHNRLYWYRQTLGQGPEFLTYFQNEAQLEKSRLLSDRFSAERPKGSFSTLEIQRTEQGDSAMYLCASSPDRDRPEAFFGQGTRLTVV.

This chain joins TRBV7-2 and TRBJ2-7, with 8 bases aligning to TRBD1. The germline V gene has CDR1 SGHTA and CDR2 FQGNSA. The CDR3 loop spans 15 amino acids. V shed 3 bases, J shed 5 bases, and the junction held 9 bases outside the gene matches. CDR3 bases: TGTGCCAGCAGCTTCGTCGGGACAGGTGGCCACGAGCAGTACTTC. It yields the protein CASSFVGTGGHEQYF.

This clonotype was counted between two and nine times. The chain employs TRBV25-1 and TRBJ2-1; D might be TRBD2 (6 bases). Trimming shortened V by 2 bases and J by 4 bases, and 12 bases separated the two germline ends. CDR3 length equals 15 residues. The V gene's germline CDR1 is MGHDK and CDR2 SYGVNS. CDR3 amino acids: CASSEPLSGYNEQFF. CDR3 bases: TGTGCCAGCAGTGAACCTCTTAGCGGTTACAATGAGCAGTTCTTC.

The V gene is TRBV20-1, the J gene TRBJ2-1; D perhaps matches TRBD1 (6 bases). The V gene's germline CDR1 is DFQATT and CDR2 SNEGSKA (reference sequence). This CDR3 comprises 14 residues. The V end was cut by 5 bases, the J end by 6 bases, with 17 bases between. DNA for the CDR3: TGCAGTGCTCTCCGACCCACAGGGTTCAATGAGCAGTTCTTC. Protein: CSALRPTGFNEQFF.

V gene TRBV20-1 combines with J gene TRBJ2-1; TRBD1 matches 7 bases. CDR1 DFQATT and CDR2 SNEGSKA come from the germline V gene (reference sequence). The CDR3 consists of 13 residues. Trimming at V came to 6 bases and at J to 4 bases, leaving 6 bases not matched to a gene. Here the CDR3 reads CSAGTEVYNEQFF. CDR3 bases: TGCAGTGCCGGGACAGAGGTTTACAATGAGCAGTTCTTC.

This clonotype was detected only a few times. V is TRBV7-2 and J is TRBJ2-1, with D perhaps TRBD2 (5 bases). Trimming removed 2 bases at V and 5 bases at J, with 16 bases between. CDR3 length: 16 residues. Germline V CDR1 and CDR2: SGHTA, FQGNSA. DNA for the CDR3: TGTGCCAGCAGCTTACGGGGTACGGGGTATAACAATGAGCAGTTCTTC. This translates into CASSLRGTGYNNEQFF. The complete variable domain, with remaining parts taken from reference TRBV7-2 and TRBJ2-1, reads GAGVSQSPSNKVTEKGKDVELRCDPISGHTALYWYRQSLGQGLEFLIYFQGNSAPDKSGLPSDRFSAERTGGSVSTLTIQRTQQEDSAVYLCASSLRGTGYNNEQFFGPGTRLTVL.

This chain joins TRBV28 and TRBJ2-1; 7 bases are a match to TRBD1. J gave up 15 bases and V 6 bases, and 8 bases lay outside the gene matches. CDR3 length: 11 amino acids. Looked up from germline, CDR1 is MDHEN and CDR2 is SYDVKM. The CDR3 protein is CASSPDRDRFF. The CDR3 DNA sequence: TGTGCCAGCAGCCCCGACAGGGATCGGTTCTTC. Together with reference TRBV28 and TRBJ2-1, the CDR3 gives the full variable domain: DVKVTQSSRYLVKRTGEKVFLECVQDMDHENMFWYRQDPGLGLRLIYFSYDVKMKEKGDIPEGYSVSREKKERFSLILESASTNQTSMYLCASSPDRDRFFGPGTRLTVL.

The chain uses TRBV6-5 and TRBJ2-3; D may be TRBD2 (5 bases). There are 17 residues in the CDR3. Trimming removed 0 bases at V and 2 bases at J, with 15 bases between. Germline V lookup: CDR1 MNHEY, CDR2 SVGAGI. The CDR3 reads CASSYSNPGMITDTQYF. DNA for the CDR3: TGTGCCAGCAGTTACTCGAATCCGGGGATGATCACAGATACGCAGTATTTT.

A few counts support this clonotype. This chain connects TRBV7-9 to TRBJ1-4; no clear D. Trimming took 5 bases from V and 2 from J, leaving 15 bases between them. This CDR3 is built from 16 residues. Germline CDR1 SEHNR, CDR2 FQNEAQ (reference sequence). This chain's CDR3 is CASSPRRVGTNEKLFF. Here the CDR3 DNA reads TGTGCCAGCAGCCCTCGGAGGGTTGGGACTAATGAAAAACTGTTTTTT.

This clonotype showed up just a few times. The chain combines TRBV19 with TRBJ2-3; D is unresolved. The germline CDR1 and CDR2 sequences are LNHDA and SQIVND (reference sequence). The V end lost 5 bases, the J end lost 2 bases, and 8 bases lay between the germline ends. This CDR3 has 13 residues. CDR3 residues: CASSPTFTDTQYF. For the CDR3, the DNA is TGTGCCAGTAGTCCGACCTTCACAGATACGCAGTATTTT.